The 6 T cell receptor beta chains listed next were all sequenced from one sample in a study of T cells in Graves' hyperthyroidism and ophthalmopathy. RNA transcripts gave rise to amplified TCR beta CDR3 regions. An initial round of RT-PCR targeting the TCR CDR3 relied on the HTBI primer set. TCRdb reprocessed the multiplex PCR reads via MiXCR and lists one record per CDR3 protein. The sample includes 450,000 to 600,000 distinct CDR3 sequences, just under 20% of them seen just once. Material: blood. The receptors were sampled from a man aged 35-49 years with Graves' ophthalmopathy.

The chain joins TRBV7-3 to TRBJ2-5; D tentatively reads TRBD1 or TRBD2 (5 bases each). V shed 5 bases and J shed 6 bases, with 10 bases lying between them. Germline lookup yields CDR1 SGHTA and CDR2 FQGTGA. This CDR3 comprises 12 residues. The CDR3 coding sequence is TGTGCCAGCAGCCCGGGGCGAAAGACCCAGTACTTC. Its translation: CASSPGRKTQYF.

The chain uses TRBV9 and TRBJ2-7; TRBD1 is a possible D gene (5 bases). Germline loops: CDR1 SGDLS, CDR2 YYNGEE. The V and J ends lost 0 bases and 5 bases respectively, with 15 bases between them. The CDR3 runs to 15 residues. In DNA, the CDR3 is TGTGCCAGCAGCGTAGCTGGAAGGGGCTTGGACGAGCAGTACTTC. Protein sequence: CASSVAGRGLDEQYF.

The rearrangement links TRBV6-2 or TRBV6-3 to TRBJ1-2; D is uncertain. Looked up from germline, CDR1 is MNHEY and CDR2 is SVGEGT. The CDR3 contains 14 residues. V lost 5 bases and J lost 2, with 12 bases in between. CDR3 nucleotides: TGTGCCAGCAGTGTTGATGGGTCAAACTATGGCTACACCTTC. This encodes CASSVDGSNYGYTF.

The chain uses TRBV6-1 and TRBJ2-3; D is perhaps TRBD1 (5 bases). The V gene lost 7 bases and the J gene lost 2 bases, with 10 bases spanning the gap. There are 13 residues in the CDR3. Per germline, CDR1 MNHNS and CDR2 SASEGT. CDR3 sequence: CASNGQLTDTQYF. The CDR3 coding sequence is TGTGCCAGCAACGGACAACTCACAGATACGCAGTATTTT.

In regard to this clonotype: A much larger clone lies one base from this, so it may be a read error. The chain couples TRBV7-2 to TRBJ2-3; TRBD2 agrees at 9 bases. The CDR3 loop spans 18 amino acids. Germline loops: CDR1 SGHTA, CDR2 FQGNSA. The CDR3 spells CASGLRGGGGRRADTQYF. The CDR3 DNA is TGTGCCAGCGGCTTAAGGGGCGGGGGGGGTCGTCGGGCAGATACGCAGTATTTT.

V and J are TRBV5-1 and TRBJ1-1; no firm D call. The germline V gene has CDR1 SGHRS and CDR2 YFSETQ. Trimming cost V 0 bases and J 0 bases, with 9 bases left between them. CDR3 length: 15 amino acids. CDR3 DNA sequence: TGCGCCAGCAGCTTGGAGTATTTCATGAACACTGAAGCTTTCTTT. This gives the protein CASSLEYFMNTEAFF.